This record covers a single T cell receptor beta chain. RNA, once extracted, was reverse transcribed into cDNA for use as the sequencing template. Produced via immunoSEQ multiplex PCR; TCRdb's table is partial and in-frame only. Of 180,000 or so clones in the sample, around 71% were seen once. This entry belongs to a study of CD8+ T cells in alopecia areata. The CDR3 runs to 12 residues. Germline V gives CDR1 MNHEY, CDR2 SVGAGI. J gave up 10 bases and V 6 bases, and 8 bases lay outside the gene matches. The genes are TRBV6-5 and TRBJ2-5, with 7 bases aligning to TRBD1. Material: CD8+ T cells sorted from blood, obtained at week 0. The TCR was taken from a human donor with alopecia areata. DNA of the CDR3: TGTGCCAGCAGACAGGGGTCCAGGGACCAGTACTTC. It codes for CASRQGSRDQYF.